These 25 T cell receptor beta chains were all obtained from the same sample, sequenced in a study of regulatory T cells in long-lasting Graves disease. Time point: persistent/refractory GD, antithyroid drugs over 5 years with positive TRAb. After RNA was extracted from PBMCs, the TCR library was made from it. Through Arm-PCR of CDR3 regions and iRepertoire HTBI primers, TCR beta libraries were built. TCRdb independently ran MiXCR on the multiplex PCR reads; one entry per CDR3 protein. The repertoire includes a few hundred thousand distinct CDR3 sequences, about 20% of them detected once, and approximately 25% sits in the top ten. The source material was peripheral blood mononuclear cells (PBMCs), sampled when the disease was refractory, from a patient treated with antithyroid drugs. These receptors came from a female donor with Graves disease.

The table lists this clonotype with many counts. This rearrangement joins TRBV28 to TRBJ1-5; no clear D. The V gene lost 2 bases and the J gene lost 2 bases, with 10 bases spanning the gap. The germline V gene encodes CDR1 MDHEN and CDR2 SYDVKM. The CDR3 sequence is 15 residues long. This CDR3 reads CASSLGGSRNQPQHF. As DNA, the CDR3 is TGTGCCAGCAGTTTAGGAGGGTCGCGCAATCAGCCCCAGCATTTT. Filled out from reference TRBV28 and TRBJ1-5, the complete variable domain reads DVKVTQSSRYLVKRTGEKVFLECVQDMDHENMFWYRQDPGLGLRLIYFSYDVKMKEKGDIPEGYSVSREKKERFSLILESASTNQTSMYLCASSLGGSRNQPQHFGDGTRLSIL.

This chain links TRBV2 with TRBJ2-2; 7 bases fit TRBD2. With V trimmed by 6 bases and J by 5 bases, 9 bases remained unmatched. This CDR3 has 15 residues. CDR1 and CDR2 from the germline V gene are SNHLY and FYNNEI. The CDR3 nucleotides read TGTGCCAGCAGATACTTCGGGGAGGGGACCGGGGAGCTGTTTTTT. Translating gives CASRYFGEGTGELFF.

The chain links TRBV7-2 to TRBJ2-7, with 9 bases lining up with TRBD2. This CDR3 is 13 amino acids long. CDR1 is SGHTA, CDR2 FQGNSA, per germline. With V trimmed by 5 bases and J by 6 bases, 5 bases remained unmatched. The CDR3 nucleotides are TGTGCCAGCAGCGGACTAGCGAGGGGCGAGCAGTACTTC. Translated, it gives CASSGLARGEQYF.

In its sample, this clonotype was seen a few times. The chain combines TRBV13 with TRBJ2-5; D possibly corresponds to TRBD2 (6 bases). The CDR3 spans 13 residues. Trimming cost V 5 bases and J 10 bases, with 17 bases left between them. Germline V lookup: CDR1 PRHDT, CDR2 FYEKMQ (reference sequence). The CDR3 DNA follows: TGTGCCAGCAGCCCTGGGACTCAAAGGGACCAGTACTTC. This sequence encodes CASSPGTQRDQYF.

The chain couples TRBV7-8 to TRBJ2-3, with 9 bases that match TRBD2. There are 16 residues in the CDR3. In germline, CDR1 is SGHVS, CDR2 FQNEAQ. With V trimmed by 3 bases and J by 0 bases, 4 bases remained unmatched. CDR3 in amino acids: CASSLVTSGSTDTQYF. The CDR3 region has the DNA TGTGCCAGCAGCTTGGTGACTAGCGGTAGCACAGATACGCAGTATTTT.

The V call is TRBV7-2, the J call TRBJ1-1, with 11 bases matching TRBD1. V was clipped by 5 bases and J by 7 bases; unmatched bases: 6. This CDR3 is 14 amino acids long. The V gene's germline CDR1 is SGHTA and CDR2 FQGNSA. In DNA form, the CDR3 reads TGTGCCAGCAGCGAGGACAGGGGGCGGTATGAAGCTTTCTTT. Amino acid sequence: CASSEDRGRYEAFF.

A remark on this clonotype: This may come from a read error, since a much larger clone is one base off. The chain is built from TRBV3-1 and TRBJ1-1; D is unclear. This CDR3 region has 13 residues. The V end was cut by 2 bases, the J end by 3 bases, with 7 bases between. Looked up from germline, CDR1 is LGHDT and CDR2 is YNNKEL (reference sequence). The CDR3 DNA sequence: TGTGCCAGCAGCCAATTCTTGGACACTGAAGCTTTCTTT. Protein: CASSQFLDTEAFF.

The chain recombines TRBV9 with TRBJ1-2; tentative D call: TRBD1 (5 bases). V was shortened by 0 bases and J by 7 bases, with 19 bases between the two germline ends. Germline V gives CDR1 SGDLS, CDR2 YYNGEE. This CDR3 spans 16 amino acids. The CDR3 DNA reads TGTGCCAGCAGCGTAGGGTTAGGGGAAGTGGTGAGTGGCTACACCTTC. Residues: CASSVGLGEVVSGYTF.

This chain connects TRBV6-2 or TRBV6-3 to TRBJ2-5; 7 nucleotides agree with TRBD2. The CDR3 is 13 amino acids. Looked up from germline, CDR1 is MNHEY and CDR2 is SVGEGT. Trimming at V came to 4 bases and at J to 3 bases, leaving 2 bases not matched to a gene. The CDR3 sequence: CASSSAGEETQYF. CDR3 in DNA: TGTGCCAGCAGTTCTGCGGGAGAAGAGACCCAGTACTTC.

This clonotype was seen ten or more times. The chain combines TRBV20-1 with TRBJ1-4, with no clear D. The CDR3 consists of 15 residues. Trimming stripped 0 bases from V and 0 bases from J, with 8 bases between. Germline-derived CDR1 and CDR2 are DFQATT and SNEGSKA (reference sequence). This CDR3 is CSARDFHATNEKLFF. The DNA of the CDR3 is TGCAGTGCTAGAGATTTTCATGCAACTAATGAAAAACTGTTTTTT.

The rearrangement links TRBV29-1 to TRBJ1-1, with unresolved D. V dropped 6 bases and J dropped 5 bases, with 25 bases sitting between them. From germline, CDR1 is SQVTM and CDR2 ANQGSEA. The CDR3 has 16 residues. The CDR3 DNA reads TGCAGCGTGTACGCCCAACACCGTCCTGTGGGAACTGAAGCTTTCTTT. It is translated as CSVYAQHRPVGTEAFF.

This clonotype was found a few times. The chain links TRBV29-1 to TRBJ2-7; D is uncertain. This CDR3 region has 12 residues. V shed 4 bases and J shed 1 base, with 8 bases lying between them. Germline V gene lookup returns CDR1 SQVTM and CDR2 ANQGSEA. CDR3 protein: CSVAYSSYEQYF. CDR3 nucleotide sequence: TGCAGCGTTGCGTACAGTTCCTACGAGCAGTACTTC.

The chain recombines TRBV3-1 with TRBJ1-2; D not resolved. Germline CDR1 and CDR2: LGHDT and YNNKEL (reference sequence). The CDR3 contains 13 residues. The ends were cut back, 4 bases at V and 4 bases at J, with 10 bases in the middle. CDR3 nucleotides: TGTGCCAGCAGCCCCTCTGCAGCCTATGGCTACACCTTC. This gives the protein CASSPSAAYGYTF.

This clonotype appeared many times. The chain couples TRBV28 to TRBJ1-5; TRBD1 matches at 7 bases. V shed 5 bases, J shed 0 bases, and the junction held 7 bases outside the gene matches. Germline assignment: CDR1 MDHEN and CDR2 SYDVKM. The CDR3 consists of 16 residues. The CDR3 DNA follows: TGTGCCAGCAGTCCCGGACAGGATTATAGCAATCAGCCCCAGCATTTT. Protein: CASSPGQDYSNQPQHF.

The table lists this clonotype with a few counts. The CDR3 loop is CASTERGQAYTGELFF. As DNA, the CDR3 is TGTGCCAGCACGGAACGGGGACAGGCATACACCGGGGAGCTGTTTTTT. This rearrangement joins TRBV6-4 to TRBJ2-2; 8 bases are shared with TRBD1. The CDR3 sequence is 16 residues long. Germline CDR1 reads MRHNA; CDR2 reads SNTAGT. V lost 7 bases, J lost 3 bases, and 10 bases stayed unmatched.

The chain couples TRBV6-5 to TRBJ2-1; 12 bases align to TRBD2. The CDR3 totals 14 residues. CDR1 is MNHEY and CDR2 is SVGAGI in the germline V gene. Trimming took 2 bases from V and 10 from J; bases not matched to a gene: 3. CDR3 protein: CASSYKGTSGEQFF. DNA of the CDR3: TGTGCCAGCAGTTACAAAGGGACTAGCGGGGAGCAGTTCTTC.

This clonotype was observed at least ten times. The chain uses TRBV7-2 and TRBJ2-5; 8 bases map to TRBD1. The CDR3 length is 14 residues. The V gene end was trimmed by 1 base and the J gene end by 4 bases; junction bases not matched to a gene: 2. Germline V gene sequence: CDR1 SGHTA, CDR2 FQGNSA. This chain's CDR3 is CASSLGDRGETQYF. The CDR3 bases are TGTGCCAGCAGCTTAGGCGACAGGGGAGAGACCCAGTACTTC.

This clonotype was recorded at least ten times. V and J are TRBV11-1 and TRBJ2-4; no clear D. This CDR3 is 14 amino acids long. Germline CDR1 is SGHAT and CDR2 is FQDESV (reference sequence). Trimming took 4 bases from V and 8 from J, leaving 15 bases between them. CDR3 sequence: CASSYNSGIDIQYF. CDR3 nucleotide sequence: TGTGCCAGCAGCTACAACAGTGGAATCGACATTCAGTACTTC.

This clonotype was seen repeatedly, ten times or more. This chain links TRBV12-3 or TRBV12-4 with TRBJ2-5; D tentatively reads TRBD1 or TRBD2 (5 bases each). Trimming took off 6 bases at V and 3 bases at J, with 14 bases between the two ends. The CDR3 length is 14 residues. DNA of the CDR3: TGTGCCAGCAGGACCGGGACGATCAAAGAGACCCAGTACTTC. Its protein product is CASRTGTIKETQYF.

Concerning this clonotype: The germline gene is not matched at one end of the junction; a read error may be the cause. V gene TRBV5-5 combines with J gene TRBJ2-7; D gene uncertain. This CDR3 comprises 13 residues. CDR1 and CDR2 (germline): SGHKS, YYEKEE (reference sequence). This CDR3 is CASSFHRFYEQCF. CDR3 coding DNA: TGTGCCAGCAGCTTCCATAGGTTCTACGAGCAGTGCTTC. The whole variable domain, remainder taken from reference TRBV5-5 and TRBJ2-7, is DAGVTQSPTHLIKTRGQQVTLRCSPISGHKSVSWYQQVLGQGPQFIFQYYEKEERGRGNFPDRFSARQFPNYSSELNVNALLLGDSALYLCASSFHRFYEQCFGPGTRLTVT.

The chain employs TRBV30 and TRBJ1-1; unclear D gene. The CDR3 contains 13 residues. The V gene lost 2 bases and the J gene lost 3 bases, with 10 bases spanning the gap. The germline V gene has CDR1 GTSNPN and CDR2 SVGIG (reference sequence). CDR3 coding DNA: TGTGCCTGGAGTAACGTGGGAGACACTGAAGCTTTCTTT. Amino acids: CAWSNVGDTEAFF.

The chain recombines TRBV28 with TRBJ2-4; D perhaps matches TRBD2 (6 bases). The CDR3 extends over 19 amino acids. The ends were cut back, 2 bases at V and 8 bases at J, with 28 bases in the middle. Germline CDR1 MDHEN, CDR2 SYDVKM. The CDR3 is CASSLNALSGGGVGYIQYF. For the CDR3, the DNA is TGTGCCAGCAGTTTAAACGCCCTCTCAGGAGGCGGGGTCGGATACATTCAGTACTTC. Using reference TRBV28 and TRBJ2-4 for the parts outside the CDR3, the full variable domain is DVKVTQSSRYLVKRTGEKVFLECVQDMDHENMFWYRQDPGLGLRLIYFSYDVKMKEKGDIPEGYSVSREKKERFSLILESASTNQTSMYLCASSLNALSGGGVGYIQYFGAGTRLSVL.

As for this clonotype: It may be a read error: a sequence one base away is much more abundant. V and J are TRBV2 and TRBJ2-7; D gene ambiguous. In germline, CDR1 is SNHLY, CDR2 FYNNEI. The CDR3 is 13 amino acids. In DNA form, the CDR3 reads TGTGCCGGCAGTTTGACAAAAACCTACGAGCAGTACTTC. It translates to CAGSLTKTYEQYF.

This clonotype appeared many times. A read error may produce the germline difference seen at one junction end. The rearrangement links TRBV5-1 to TRBJ2-5, with TRBD2 matching over 8 bases. The germline CDR1 and CDR2 sequences are SGHRS and YFSETQ. The CDR3 sequence is 15 residues long. The CDR3 nucleotides read TGTGCCAGCAGTTGGGCGGGGGGCATCCAAGAGACCCAGTACTTC. The encoded protein is CASSWAGGIQETQYF.

The chain uses TRBV20-1 and TRBJ2-5; 13 positions match TRBD2. The trim removed 6 bases at V and 5 bases at J, leaving 6 bases unmatched. Germline CDR1 DFQATT, CDR2 SNEGSKA (reference sequence). The CDR3 consists of 14 residues. The CDR3 loop is CSARLAGGIETQYF. CDR3 in DNA: TGCAGTGCGAGACTAGCGGGAGGTATTGAGACCCAGTACTTC.